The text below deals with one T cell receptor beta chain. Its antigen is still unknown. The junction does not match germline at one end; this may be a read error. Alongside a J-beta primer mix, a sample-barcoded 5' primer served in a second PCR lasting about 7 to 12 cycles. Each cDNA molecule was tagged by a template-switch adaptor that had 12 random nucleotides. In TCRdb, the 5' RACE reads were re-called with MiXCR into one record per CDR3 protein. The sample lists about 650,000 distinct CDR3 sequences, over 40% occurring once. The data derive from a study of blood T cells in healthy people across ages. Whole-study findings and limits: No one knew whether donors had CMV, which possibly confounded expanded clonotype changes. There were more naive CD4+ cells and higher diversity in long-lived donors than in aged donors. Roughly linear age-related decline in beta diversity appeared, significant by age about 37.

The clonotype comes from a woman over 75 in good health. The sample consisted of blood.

CDR3 protein: CASSLGPGPRHF. In DNA, the CDR3 is TGTGCCAGCAGTTTGGGTCCTGGGCCCCGGCATTTT. The chain uses TRBV12-3 or TRBV12-4 and TRBJ1-5; D is undetermined. There are 12 residues in the CDR3.